The 20 T cell receptor beta chains given below trace back to one sample, sequenced in a study of graft-versus-host responses after intestinal transplantation. Here immunoSEQ multiplex PCR was the method, and the copy in TCRdb shows in-frame clones only, minus some. The sample lists about 25,000 clones, approximately 95% occurring once. The material was PBMCs, obtained 18 days after transplant. These receptors were obtained from a human patient who received an intestinal transplant, so some T cells may come from the graft donor.

This rearrangement joins TRBV27 to TRBJ2-1; maybe TRBD2 (7 bases). Germline V gene lookup returns CDR1 MNHEY and CDR2 SMNVEV (reference sequence). Trimming removed 2 bases from V and 4 bases from J, with 12 bases in between. The CDR3 runs 15 residues. CDR3 in amino acids: CASSLGGGPYNEQFF. The CDR3 region has the DNA TGTGCCAGCAGTTTAGGCGGGGGCCCTTACAATGAGCAGTTCTTC.

The rearrangement links TRBV5-1 to TRBJ2-5; D gene uncertain. Germline V CDR1 and CDR2: SGHRS, YFSETQ. CDR3 length: 11 residues. V was cut by 0 bases and J by 5 bases, with 2 bases left in between. The CDR3 region is CASSLAETQYF. The DNA of the CDR3 is TGCGCCAGCAGCTTGGCCGAGACCCAGTACTTC.

The gene calls are TRBV7-9 and TRBJ1-5; D unclear. The CDR3 has 13 residues. V was pared by 5 bases and J by 5 bases, with 10 bases between. Looked up from germline, CDR1 is SEHNR and CDR2 is FQNEAQ (reference sequence). This CDR3 is CASSRLRDQPQHF. The CDR3 coding sequence is TGTGCCAGCAGCCGCCTCAGAGATCAGCCCCAGCATTTT.

V usage is TRBV6-1 and J usage is TRBJ2-7, with D possibly matching TRBD2 (5 bases). V lost 6 bases to trimming and J lost 3 bases, with 12 bases between them. CDR1 is MNHNS, CDR2 SASEGT, per germline. The CDR3 is made up of 13 amino acids. The CDR3 sequence: CASREAAYYEQYF. In nucleotides, the CDR3 is TGTGCCAGCAGGGAGGCGGCCTACTACGAGCAGTACTTC.

CDR3 protein: CASSPDNQPQHF. The CDR3 DNA reads as TGTGCCAGCTCACCAGATAATCAGCCCCAGCATTTT. The chain uses TRBV18 and TRBJ1-5; D is unclear. CDR3 size: 12 residues. Trimming removed 2 bases at V and 4 bases at J, with 3 bases between. Per germline, CDR1 KGHSH and CDR2 LQKENI.

The chain recombines TRBV7-8 with TRBJ2-5, with D possibly called TRBD1 or TRBD2 (5 bases each). This CDR3 comprises 13 residues. Germline V lookup: CDR1 SGHVS, CDR2 FQNEAQ. V lost 5 bases to trimming and J lost 5 bases, with 12 bases between them. CDR3 sequence (DNA): TGTGCCAGCAGCGAGGGGTGGCGGGAGACCCAGTACTTC. Translated: CASSEGWRETQYF.

The rearrangement joins TRBV10-2 to TRBJ1-2, with D unresolved. The V gene's germline CDR1 is WSHSY and CDR2 SAAADI. The CDR3 loop spans 15 amino acids. V lost 10 bases and J 5 bases, leaving 23 bases between the germline ends. CDR3 protein: CATTPRPIEGYGYTF. The DNA for the CDR3 is TGCGCCACCACACCCAGGCCCATAGAAGGTTATGGCTACACCTTC.

CDR3 sequence: CAISTRPGEEVEAFF. The CDR3 coding sequence is TGTGCCATCAGTACCAGACCCGGCGAGGAGGTTGAAGCTTTCTTT. The V call is TRBV10-3, the J call TRBJ1-1; D ambiguous. This CDR3 comprises 15 residues. Germline CDR1 reads ENHRY; CDR2 reads SYGVKD. Trimming took 5 bases from V and 7 from J, leaving 20 bases between them.

V gene TRBV5-6 combines with J gene TRBJ2-5; 7 positions agree with TRBD1. Germline trimming cut 4 bases from V and 2 bases from J; bases unmatched to any gene: 5. The CDR3 spans 14 residues. Germline CDR1 SGHDT, CDR2 YYEEEE. CDR3 DNA sequence: TGTGCCAGCAGCCCCGGGACAGCTCAAGAGACCCAGTACTTC. This codes for CASSPGTAQETQYF.

The chain is built from TRBV20-1 and TRBJ2-1, with D unresolved. The CDR3 extends over 10 amino acids. CDR1 and CDR2 from the germline V gene are DFQATT and SNEGSKA (reference sequence). Trimming cost V 3 bases and J 10 bases, with 7 bases left between them. CDR3 amino acids: CSASLIEQFF. In DNA form, the CDR3 reads TGCAGTGCTAGTCTGATAGAGCAGTTCTTC.

The V call is TRBV4-1, the J call TRBJ2-3; possibly TRBD1 for D (6 bases). The CDR3 sequence is 14 residues long. Germline V CDR1 and CDR2: MGHRA, YSYEKL. Trimming pared 4 bases from V and 2 bases from J, leaving 10 bases between. The CDR3 sequence is CASSRQEPTDTQYF. CDR3 nucleotide sequence: TGCGCCAGCAGCCGACAGGAGCCCACAGATACGCAGTATTTT.

V is TRBV5-6 and J is TRBJ1-2, with 8 bases that match TRBD1. Germline CDR1 and CDR2: SGHDT and YYEEEE. This CDR3 has 15 amino acids. With 1 base clipped from V and 3 bases from J, the junction kept 5 bases outside the gene matches. CDR3 nucleotides: TGTGCCAGCAGCTTGTACGGACAGGGTCACTATGGCTACACCTTC. This encodes CASSLYGQGHYGYTF.

The genes are TRBV11-3 and TRBJ1-1; possible D gene TRBD1, 5 bases. Germline CDR1 and CDR2: SGHNT and YENEEA. Trimming took 4 bases from V and 1 from J, leaving 10 bases between them. There are 14 residues in the CDR3. The CDR3 DNA reads as TGTGCCAGCAGCTGGGGGGGACGGAACACTGAAGCTTTCTTT. This codes for CASSWGGRNTEAFF.

V gene TRBV12-5 combines with J gene TRBJ2-7; the D is unclear. V shed 7 bases and J shed 3 bases, with 7 bases lying between them. Germline-derived CDR1 and CDR2 are LGHNT and FRNRAP. CDR3 length: 11 amino acids. In DNA form, the CDR3 reads TGTGCTAGTGAGGGCAGCTACGAGCAGTACTTC. It encodes CASEGSYEQYF.

V gene TRBV29-1 combines with J gene TRBJ2-4, with 8 bases lining up with TRBD1. The CDR3 spans 11 residues. The ends lost 5 bases at V and 15 bases at J; junction bases unmatched: 9. Germline values: CDR1 SQVTM, CDR2 ANQGSEA. The CDR3 DNA sequence: TGCAGCGTTAAAGGACAGGGCTCGGTGTACTTC. Amino acids: CSVKGQGSVYF. The variable domain in full, with the rest retrieved from reference TRBV29-1 and TRBJ2-4, is SAVISQKPSRDICQRGTSLTIQCQVDSQVTMMFWYRQQPGQSLTLIATANQGSEATYESGFVIDKFPISRPNLTFSTLTVSNMSPEDSSIYLCSVKGQGSVYFGAGTRLSVL.

The gene calls are TRBV4-1 and TRBJ2-3; 10 bases line up with TRBD1. This CDR3 has 16 amino acids. Trimming at V came to 3 bases and at J to 3 bases, leaving 6 bases not matched to a gene. Per germline, CDR1 MGHRA and CDR2 YSYEKL. The CDR3 region has the DNA TGCGCCAGCAGCCAGGGGGACAGGGGTTTTACAGATACGCAGTATTTT. As protein: CASSQGDRGFTDTQYF.

The chain links TRBV11-2 to TRBJ1-1; D is undetermined. This CDR3 spans 13 amino acids. V was pared by 4 bases and J by 5 bases, with 11 bases between. Germline loops: CDR1 SGHAT, CDR2 FQNNGV. CDR3 in amino acids: CASSWEALTEAFF. Here the CDR3 DNA reads TGTGCCAGCAGCTGGGAGGCACTTACTGAAGCTTTCTTT. The complete variable domain, with remaining parts taken from reference TRBV11-2 and TRBJ1-1, reads EAGVAQSPRYKIIEKRQSVAFWCNPISGHATLYWYQQILGQGPKLLIQFQNNGVVDDSQLPKDRFSAERLKGVDSTLKIQPAKLEDSAVYLCASSWEALTEAFFGQGTRLTVV.

This clone appeared a single time. This chain links TRBV11-2 with TRBJ2-7; D may be TRBD2 (7 bases). The CDR3 is 15 residues long. Per the germline V gene, CDR1 is SGHAT and CDR2 is FQNNGV. V dropped 1 base and J dropped 6 bases, with 16 bases sitting between them. CDR3 amino acids: CASSLGGGASREQYF. In DNA form, the CDR3 reads TGTGCCAGCAGCTTAGGTGGGGGGGCCTCACGCGAGCAGTACTTC.

V usage is TRBV9 and J usage is TRBJ1-6, with unresolved D. The length of the CDR3 is 12 residues. From germline, CDR1 is SGDLS and CDR2 YYNGEE. Trimming shortened V by 2 bases and J by 10 bases, and 7 bases separated the two germline ends. The DNA for the CDR3 is TGTGCCAGCAGCGTTGCTGACTCACCCCTCCACTTT. Its protein is CASSVADSPLHF.

This clone appeared once. The chain joins TRBV6-1 to TRBJ2-7; weak D call: TRBD1 (5 bases). CDR1 is MNHNS, CDR2 SASEGT, per germline. The germline V and J ends were trimmed by 11 bases and 1 base, with 15 bases remaining between them. CDR3 size: 13 residues. CDR3 loop: CAGLRAGSYEQYF. The CDR3 bases are TGTGCCGGCCTCAGGGCAGGATCCTACGAGCAGTACTTC.